The 3 T cell receptor beta chains reported below all come from one sample, sequenced in a study of CXCR3-negative and CXCR3-positive naive CD8 T cells. UMI-tagged TRB cDNA libraries were built via 5' RACE. TCRdb reprocessed the 5' RACE reads and reports one entry per CDR3 protein, with no DNA. The table gives approximately 100,000 distinct CDR3 sequences; the top ten clones make up 0.85% to 1.4% of it. No antigen is known for these receptors. General study findings and limits: TRB CDR3 hydrophobicity was greater in CXCR3-positive naive cells than in CXCR3-negative naive cells.

Sequencing was done on a sample of naive CXCR3+ CD8+ T cells from blood. The sample's subset: CD45RO-CCR7+CD27+CD95- naive CD8+ T cells expressing CXCR3 (TNR3+). The receptors derive from a human donor in good health. Some clones in this sample may be carry-over from other donors' samples.

The chain is built from TRBV7-2 and TRBJ2-2. CDR1 and CDR2 from the germline V gene are SGHTA and FQGNSA. This CDR3 comprises 12 residues. CDR3 sequence: CANYAGAGGLFF.

The rearrangement joins TRBV20-1 to TRBJ2-7; lacking DNA, the TRBD1 call made by TCRdb goes unchecked. This CDR3 has 15 amino acids. CDR1 is DFQATT and CDR2 is SNEGSKA in the germline V gene (reference sequence). The CDR3 is CSAVPPGGPSYEQYF.

V and J are TRBV6-4 and TRBJ2-3; absent DNA, TCRdb's TRBD1 call cannot be checked. The CDR3 extends over 15 amino acids. Germline CDR1 is MRHNA and CDR2 is SNTAGT. The CDR3 region is CASSDGTGGPDTQYF.